This TCR beta chain derives from a study of PD-1 blockade in classical Hodgkin lymphoma. This clone was detected once. Germline trimming cut 8 bases from V and 6 bases from J; bases unmatched to any gene: 0. Germline-derived CDR1 and CDR2 are LNHDA and SQIVND (reference sequence). The CDR3 loop spans 11 amino acids. Every single patient, without exception, relapsed after autologous stem cell transplantation, and brentuximab vedotin exposure varied. Using immunoSEQ multiplex PCR, the repertoire was profiled, and TCRdb retains in-frame clones only, with some absent. The table lists around 91,000 clones, roughly 79% of them singletons.

The chain employs TRBV19 and TRBJ2-3; 9 bases map to TRBD2. This sample comprised peripheral blood mononuclear cells (PBMCs), obtained before the second cycle of nivolumab. This clonotype was obtained from a human donor with classical Hodgkin lymphoma. As DNA, the CDR3 is TGTGCCAGTGCGGGGGGGGATACGCAGTATTTT. Translated: CASAGGDTQYF.